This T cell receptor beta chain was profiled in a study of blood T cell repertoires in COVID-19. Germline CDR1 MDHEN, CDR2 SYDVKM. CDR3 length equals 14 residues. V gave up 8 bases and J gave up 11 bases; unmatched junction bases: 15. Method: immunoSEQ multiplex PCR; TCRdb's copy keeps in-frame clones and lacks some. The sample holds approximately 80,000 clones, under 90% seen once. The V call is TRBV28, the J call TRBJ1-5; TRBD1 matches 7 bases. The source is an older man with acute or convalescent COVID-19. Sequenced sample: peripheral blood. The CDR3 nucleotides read TGTGCCAGCGGATCTTTGACAGGGAGATATTCCCAGCATTTT. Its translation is CASGSLTGRYSQHF.